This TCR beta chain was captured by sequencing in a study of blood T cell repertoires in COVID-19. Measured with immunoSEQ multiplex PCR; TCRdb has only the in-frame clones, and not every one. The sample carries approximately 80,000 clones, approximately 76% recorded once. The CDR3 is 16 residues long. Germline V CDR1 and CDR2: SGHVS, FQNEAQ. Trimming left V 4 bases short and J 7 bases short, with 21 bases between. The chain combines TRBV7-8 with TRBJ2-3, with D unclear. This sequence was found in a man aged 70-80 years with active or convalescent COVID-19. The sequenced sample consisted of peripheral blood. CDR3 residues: CASSSAAVTPPYTQYF. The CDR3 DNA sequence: TGTGCCAGCAGCTCGGCGGCGGTGACTCCTCCGTATACGCAGTATTTT.